Below, one T cell receptor (beta chain) is given with its context. What it recognizes is unknown. Treatment reported: 15 to 20 received Ad26.COV2.S at low or high dose, single or two shots; about five received placebo; per-sample allocation not given. Each sample was drawn 63 days after the first injection (of vaccine or placebo). Built on an Ad26 vector, the vaccine expressed Wuhan-strain SARS-CoV-2 spike. Assay used: immunoSEQ multiplex PCR; TCRdb lists only in-frame clones, some missing. This sample has under 250,000 clones, with roughly 85% found just once. This entry belongs to a study of Ad26.COV2.S vaccination and SARS-CoV-2 variants. Study details: Intramuscularly, Ad26.COV2.S was given either once or twice, 56 days apart.

General study results and limits: The TCR-based breadth and depth measures might underestimate overall T cell responses. Measurement of non-spike TCR breadth gave similar results in vaccine and placebo recipients.

The source was peripheral blood, collected in a trial of Ad26.COV2.S vaccine versus placebo. This clonotype was obtained from a person aged 18-65 years who received the Ad26.COV2.S COVID-19 vaccine or a placebo.

Written as DNA, the CDR3 is TGTGCCAGCAGCCCGAGTGTCGCCGTCAACCATTCACCCCTCCACTTT. Its translation: CASSPSVAVNHSPLHF. This chain uses TRBV7-2 with TRBJ1-6; D is unclear. V lost 5 bases, J lost 8 bases, and 19 bases lay in between. Germline V gives CDR1 SGHTA, CDR2 FQGNSA. The CDR3 is 16 residues long.